Listed below are T cell receptor beta chains from one sample, sequenced in a study of sequential checkpoint blockade in melanoma. Profiling relied on immunoSEQ multiplex PCR, and the TCRdb table lists in-frame clones only, not all of them. The sample has over 25,000 clones, 60% to 80% seen once. The sample here was CD8+ T cells sorted from blood (inferred from file names), taken from a patient given nivolumab and ipilimumab in sequence. These receptors were obtained from a human donor with melanoma. Both conserved end residues are part of each CDR3. D genes are given only for firm matches. Only some rows state a clone size, as once, few, many or a class for expanded clones.

D gene: TRBD1; clone size: few; V gene: TRBV5-4; J gene: TRBJ2-5; CDR3 protein: CASSLTGGEETQYF; CDR3 DNA: TGTGCCAGCAGCTTGACAGGGGGCGAAGAGACCCAGTACTTC
D gene: .; clone size: .; V gene: TRBV7-3; J gene: TRBJ1-2; CDR3 protein: CASSLAGTPDSYGYTF; CDR3 DNA: TGTGCCAGCAGCTTAGCCGGGACTCCCGACTCTTATGGCTACACCTTC
D gene: .; clone size: few; V gene: TRBV9; J gene: TRBJ2-7; CDR3 protein: CASSVGWASGYEQYF; CDR3 DNA: TGTGCCAGCAGCGTAGGTTGGGCCTCGGGGTACGAGCAGTACTTC
D gene: TRBD1; clone size: few; V gene: TRBV5-1; J gene: TRBJ2-1; CDR3 protein: CASESDRGQHNEQFF; CDR3 DNA: TGCGCCAGCGAGAGCGACAGGGGGCAACACAATGAGCAGTTCTTC
D gene: TRBD1; clone size: .; V gene: TRBV19; J gene: TRBJ2-1; CDR3 protein: CASRQGYEQFF; CDR3 DNA: TGTGCCAGTAGACAGGGGTATGAGCAGTTCTTC
D gene: .; clone size: .; V gene: TRBV27; J gene: TRBJ2-3; CDR3 protein: CASSFFVGADTQYF; CDR3 DNA: TGTGCCAGCAGTTTTTTTGTAGGGGCAGATACGCAGTATTTT
D gene: .; clone size: few; V gene: TRBV6-6; J gene: TRBJ1-5; CDR3 protein: CASTHGGQPQHF; CDR3 DNA: TGTGCCAGCACCCACGGGGGTCAGCCCCAGCATTTT
D gene: TRBD1; clone size: .; V gene: TRBV4-3; J gene: TRBJ2-5; CDR3 protein: CASSQYRDRQEAQYF; CDR3 DNA: TGCGCCAGCAGCCAATACCGGGACAGGCAAGAGGCCCAGTACTTC
D gene: .; clone size: .; V gene: TRBV7-3; J gene: TRBJ1-1; CDR3 protein: CASSWGGGTEAFF; CDR3 DNA: TGTGCCAGCAGCTGGGGAGGGGGCACTGAAGCTTTCTTT
D gene: .; clone size: .; V gene: TRBV6-5; J gene: TRBJ1-1; CDR3 protein: CASTQSVSGGTEAFF; CDR3 DNA: TGTGCCAGCACCCAATCGGTTTCGGGGGGCACTGAAGCTTTCTTT
D gene: TRBD2; clone size: once; V gene: TRBV11-2; J gene: TRBJ2-1; CDR3 protein: CASSFGGEGLFVEQFF; CDR3 DNA: TGTGCCAGCAGCTTCGGGGGGGAGGGATTATTTGTTGAGCAGTTCTTC
D gene: TRBD2; clone size: many; V gene: TRBV7-6; J gene: TRBJ2-1; CDR3 protein: CASSLGGGLYEQFF; CDR3 DNA: TGTGCCAGCAGCTTAGGGGGGGGGTTGTATGAGCAGTTCTTC
D gene: TRBD1; clone size: .; V gene: TRBV19; J gene: TRBJ2-4; CDR3 protein: CASSTTDRAQYF; CDR3 DNA: TGTGCCAGTAGTACTACGGACAGGGCACAGTACTTC
D gene: TRBD1; clone size: .; V gene: TRBV6-6; J gene: TRBJ2-1; CDR3 protein: CASRSRDRSYNEQFF; CDR3 DNA: TGTGCCAGCAGATCCCGGGACAGGTCTTACAATGAGCAGTTCTTC
D gene: .; clone size: once; V gene: TRBV6-5; J gene: TRBJ2-2; CDR3 protein: CASSLTSTGELFF; CDR3 DNA: TGTGCCAGCAGCCTTACAAGCACCGGGGAGCTGTTTTTT
D gene: TRBD1; clone size: .; V gene: TRBV5-4; J gene: TRBJ2-7; CDR3 protein: CASSWTGGNEQYF; CDR3 DNA: TGTGCCAGCAGCTGGACAGGGGGCAACGAGCAGTACTTC
D gene: .; clone size: .; V gene: TRBV6-1; J gene: TRBJ1-3; CDR3 protein: CASSPGHSSGNTIYF; CDR3 DNA: TGTGCCAGCAGTCCGGGACACAGCTCTGGAAACACCATATATTTT
D gene: TRBD1; clone size: .; V gene: TRBV5-4; J gene: TRBJ2-2; CDR3 protein: CASSIQGAANTGELFF; CDR3 DNA: TGTGCCAGCAGCATTCAGGGGGCCGCGAACACCGGGGAGCTGTTTTTT
D gene: TRBD2; clone size: few; V gene: TRBV5-4; J gene: TRBJ2-3; CDR3 protein: CASSQVQAGGPDTQYF; CDR3 DNA: TGTGCCAGCAGCCAAGTGCAAGCGGGGGGCCCAGATACGCAGTATTTT
D gene: .; clone size: .; V gene: TRBV27; J gene: TRBJ1-2; CDR3 protein: CASSLSGGAGGYTF; CDR3 DNA: TGTGCCAGCAGTTTATCTGGGGGGGCCGGTGGCTACACCTTC
D gene: TRBD2; clone size: .; V gene: TRBV9; J gene: TRBJ2-2; CDR3 protein: CASSATSGGTGELFF; CDR3 DNA: TGTGCCAGCAGCGCGACTAGCGGGGGGACCGGGGAGCTGTTTTTT
D gene: .; clone size: .; V gene: TRBV29-1; J gene: TRBJ2-7; CDR3 protein: CSVETGGGYEQYF; CDR3 DNA: TGCAGCGTTGAAACTGGTGGAGGCTACGAGCAGTACTTC
D gene: .; clone size: .; V gene: TRBV29-1; J gene: TRBJ2-3; CDR3 protein: CSVESGLDTQYF; CDR3 DNA: TGCAGCGTTGAGTCGGGATTAGATACGCAGTATTTT
D gene: .; clone size: .; V gene: TRBV19; J gene: TRBJ2-5; CDR3 protein: CASSIKAEQETQYF; CDR3 DNA: TGTGCCAGTAGTATAAAGGCGGAGCAAGAGACCCAGTACTTC
D gene: .; clone size: .; V gene: TRBV6-5; J gene: TRBJ1-5; CDR3 protein: CASSFDPRDQPQHF; CDR3 DNA: TGTGCCAGCAGTTTCGACCCCCGGGATCAGCCCCAGCATTTT
D gene: .; clone size: once; V gene: TRBV28; J gene: TRBJ2-7; CDR3 protein: CASTTTANYEQYF; CDR3 DNA: TGTGCCAGCACCACGACAGCCAACTACGAGCAGTACTTC
D gene: .; clone size: .; V gene: TRBV7-9; J gene: TRBJ2-6; CDR3 protein: CASSSAGSGANVLTF; CDR3 DNA: TGTGCCAGCAGCTCTGCAGGCTCTGGGGCCAACGTCCTGACTTTC
D gene: .; clone size: once; V gene: TRBV11-3; J gene: TRBJ2-3; CDR3 protein: CASSLEGVTDTQYF; CDR3 DNA: TGTGCCAGCAGCTTAGAGGGAGTCACAGATACGCAGTATTTT
D gene: .; clone size: .; V gene: TRBV25-1; J gene: TRBJ2-1; CDR3 protein: CASSEWRGVDEQFF; CDR3 DNA: TGTGCCAGCAGTGAATGGAGGGGCGTTGATGAGCAGTTCTTC
D gene: .; clone size: .; V gene: TRBV6-5; J gene: TRBJ1-5; CDR3 protein: CASSYAGGGNQPQHF; CDR3 DNA: TGTGCCAGCAGTTACGCGGGGGGGGGCAATCAGCCCCAGCATTTT
D gene: .; clone size: .; V gene: TRBV4-3; J gene: TRBJ1-1; CDR3 protein: CASSHGQMEAEAFF; CDR3 DNA: TGCGCCAGCAGCCATGGACAGATGGAGGCTGAAGCTTTCTTT
D gene: TRBD1; clone size: .; V gene: TRBV10-3; J gene: TRBJ2-7; CDR3 protein: CAISAGQVYEQYF; CDR3 DNA: TGTGCCATCAGTGCGGGACAGGTGTACGAGCAGTACTTC
D gene: .; clone size: once; V gene: TRBV5-5; J gene: TRBJ2-7; CDR3 protein: CASSLYLAYEQYF; CDR3 DNA: TGTGCCAGCAGCTTGTACCTAGCTTACGAGCAGTACTTC
D gene: .; clone size: .; V gene: TRBV4-3; J gene: TRBJ2-7; CDR3 protein: CASSQDDNPYEQYF; CDR3 DNA: TGCGCCAGCAGCCAAGATGACAACCCCTACGAGCAGTACTTC
D gene: TRBD1; clone size: .; V gene: TRBV6-5; J gene: TRBJ2-1; CDR3 protein: CASSDVGQGHNEQFF; CDR3 DNA: TGTGCCAGCAGCGACGTCGGACAGGGGCACAATGAGCAGTTCTTC
D gene: TRBD1; clone size: .; V gene: TRBV27; J gene: TRBJ2-7; CDR3 protein: CASSYGTGFYEQYF; CDR3 DNA: TGTGCCAGCAGCTATGGGACAGGGTTCTACGAGCAGTACTTC
D gene: .; clone size: .; V gene: TRBV7-2; J gene: TRBJ2-3; CDR3 protein: CASSLALEGPQYF; CDR3 DNA: TGTGCCAGCAGCTTAGCGTTGGAGGGTCCGCAGTATTTT
D gene: .; clone size: .; V gene: TRBV7-9; J gene: TRBJ2-1; CDR3 protein: CASSFTGRVNEQFF; CDR3 DNA: TGTGCCAGCAGCTTCACAGGGAGGGTCAATGAGCAGTTCTTC
D gene: .; clone size: .; V gene: TRBV28; J gene: TRBJ2-7; CDR3 protein: CASSLGQGGHEQYF; CDR3 DNA: TGTGCCAGCAGTTTAGGTCAGGGGGGACACGAGCAGTACTTC
D gene: TRBD2; clone size: .; V gene: TRBV27; J gene: TRBJ2-7; CDR3 protein: CASSLTSGGAYEQYF; CDR3 DNA: TGTGCCAGCAGTCTTACTAGCGGGGGAGCCTACGAGCAGTACTTC
D gene: .; clone size: .; V gene: TRBV21-1; J gene: TRBJ1-4; CDR3 protein: CASSKAPVREKLFF; CDR3 DNA: TGTGCCAGCAGCAAGGCCCCGGTGCGGGAAAAACTGTTTTTT
D gene: TRBD1; clone size: .; V gene: TRBV7-8; J gene: TRBJ2-7; CDR3 protein: CASTPDPGGSYEQYF; CDR3 DNA: TGTGCCAGCACCCCAGACCCAGGGGGCTCCTACGAGCAGTACTTC
D gene: .; clone size: .; V gene: TRBV28; J gene: TRBJ1-6; CDR3 protein: CASSLEGTFSGSPLHF; CDR3 DNA: TGTGCCAGCAGTTTAGAAGGGACATTCAGTGGATCACCCCTCCACTTT
D gene: TRBD1; clone size: large; V gene: TRBV20-1; J gene: TRBJ1-2; CDR3 protein: CSARQGRGYTF; CDR3 DNA: TGCAGTGCTCGACAGGGGCGAGGCTACACCTTC
D gene: .; clone size: .; V gene: TRBV10-3; J gene: TRBJ2-7; CDR3 protein: CAMGSDSAKFYEQYF; CDR3 DNA: TGTGCCATGGGTAGCGACTCTGCCAAATTCTACGAGCAGTACTTC
D gene: .; clone size: .; V gene: TRBV28; J gene: TRBJ2-3; CDR3 protein: CASSIRTETDTQYF; CDR3 DNA: TGTGCCAGCAGTATACGGACAGAAACAGATACGCAGTATTTT
D gene: .; clone size: .; V gene: TRBV2; J gene: TRBJ2-5; CDR3 protein: CASRLGGLQETQYF; CDR3 DNA: TGTGCCAGCAGGCTGGGGGGGCTGCAAGAGACCCAGTACTTC
D gene: .; clone size: .; V gene: TRBV28; J gene: TRBJ2-6; CDR3 protein: CASSFISSGANVLTF; CDR3 DNA: TGTGCCAGCAGTTTTATCTCCTCTGGGGCCAACGTCCTGACTTTC
D gene: TRBD2; clone size: .; V gene: TRBV7-9; J gene: TRBJ2-3; CDR3 protein: CASTQRGGGTDTQYF; CDR3 DNA: TGTGCCAGCACCCAACGCGGCGGGGGAACAGATACGCAGTATTTT
D gene: TRBD1; clone size: .; V gene: TRBV29-1; J gene: TRBJ1-2; CDR3 protein: CSVHGDRGSEGYTF; CDR3 DNA: TGCAGCGTCCACGGGGACAGGGGGTCAGAAGGCTACACCTTC
D gene: .; clone size: .; V gene: TRBV5-4; J gene: TRBJ1-5; CDR3 protein: CASSLYGSQPQHF; CDR3 DNA: TGTGCCAGCAGCTTGTATGGTAGCCAGCCCCAGCATTTT
D gene: .; clone size: .; V gene: TRBV12-5; J gene: TRBJ2-3; CDR3 protein: CASGWTVDTQYF; CDR3 DNA: TGTGCTAGTGGCTGGACAGTAGATACGCAGTATTTT
D gene: TRBD1; clone size: .; V gene: TRBV6-4; J gene: TRBJ2-1; CDR3 protein: CASSPRDSSYNEQFF; CDR3 DNA: TGTGCCAGCAGTCCTCGGGACAGCTCCTACAATGAGCAGTTCTTC
D gene: .; clone size: .; V gene: TRBV9; J gene: TRBJ2-2; CDR3 protein: CASSARNTGELFF; CDR3 DNA: TGTGCCAGCAGCGCCAGGAACACCGGGGAGCTGTTTTTT